Detailed here is one TCR beta chain. Its antigen is undetermined. PCR was performed using 60 Vbeta and 13 Jbeta primers. In the authors' workflow: An analysis that came later counted some 80 million unique TCR beta chains, roughly 11 million shared. The assay was immunoSEQ multiplex PCR, and TCRdb's table has in-frame clones only and misses some. V and J calls and clone size are as listed in that table; D and trimming were resolved from the DNA. Of 100,000 or so clones in the sample, around 78% were seen once. This entry comes from a study of cytomegalovirus exposure and HLA in healthy donors. Findings and caveats of the study: HLA allele associations emerged for roughly 17,000 TCR beta sequences in a later analysis, at 0.05 false discovery rate. Most subjects had HLA-A and HLA-B alleles reportedly predicted accurately by TCR beta sequences.

Germline V gene lookup returns CDR1 MNHEY and CDR2 SMNVEV (reference sequence). The CDR3 sequence is 15 residues long. Between the trimmed V and J ends, which lost 6 bases and 1 base, there was a span of 12 bases. The chain links TRBV27 to TRBJ2-2; the D gene is possibly TRBD2 (7 bases). The source material was PBMCs. The source of this sequence is a male donor in good health and CMV-seronegative. As DNA, the CDR3 is TGTGCCAGCAGGGGGGGGACAATGAACACCGGGGAGCTGTTTTTT. Residues: CASRGGTMNTGELFF.